This T cell receptor beta chain was identified during a study of T cells after yellow fever vaccination. The table lists this clonotype with many counts. Each CDR3 protein is one row after TCRdb ran MiXCR on the 5' RACE reads. This sample has around 47,000 distinct CDR3 sequences, with 6.5% to 8.5% found just once. The sequence was collected from a young man who received the YFV17D yellow fever vaccine. The input for sequencing was CD8+ T cells not binding an NS4B(214-222) dextramer, sorted from PBMCs, taken 45 days after the yellow fever booster vaccination.

DNA for the CDR3: TGTGCCAGCAGTTTATCGCCGCCCGGACGGCTTCACTCCTACGAGCAGTACTTC. Translated, it gives CASSLSPPGRLHSYEQYF. The rearrangement links TRBV27 to TRBJ2-7; D unresolved. The CDR3 covers 18 residues. V was trimmed by 0 bases and J by 0 bases, leaving 18 bases between them. Germline CDR1 is MNHEY and CDR2 is SMNVEV (reference sequence).